This is a list of T cell receptor beta chains from one sample in a study of neurological immune-mediated disorders. TCRdb used MiXCR to reprocess the 5' RACE reads, holding one entry per CDR3 protein. The top ten hold nearly 7% of the sample, which has tens of thousands of distinct CDR3 sequences, approximately 14% seen once. Sequencing input: PBMCs. Receptors originate from a woman between 50 and 59 years old in good health. CDR3s include the opening cysteine and the closing phenylalanine or tryptophan. Each record gives: CDR3 DNA, CDR3 protein, D gene, clone size, J gene, V gene. A D gene is named only where the DNA matches it firmly. The listing skips clone size in some rows; elsewhere it reads once, few, many or a size class.

CDR3 DNA: TGTGCCAGCAGCCCCAGACCGGGACCGCTTAATTCACCCCTCCACTTT
CDR3 protein: CASSPRPGPLNSPLHF
D gene: .
clone size: .
J gene: TRBJ1-6
V gene: TRBV11-2

CDR3 DNA: TGTGCCAGCCGGCTTAGGACAGGGTTTCCCCCCGGGGAGCTGTTTTTT
CDR3 protein: CASRLRTGFPPGELFF
D gene: TRBD1
clone size: many
J gene: TRBJ2-2
V gene: TRBV28

CDR3 DNA: TGTGCCAGCAGTTACGGTCCCAAGGCTGAAGCTTTCTTT
CDR3 protein: CASSYGPKAEAFF
D gene: .
clone size: many
J gene: TRBJ1-1
V gene: TRBV6-5

CDR3 DNA: TGTGCCAGCAGCTTAATGGGCGGGAGGGCCAGAAATGAGCAGTTCTTC
CDR3 protein: CASSLMGGRARNEQFF
D gene: TRBD2
clone size: .
J gene: TRBJ2-1
V gene: TRBV7-6

CDR3 DNA: TGTGCCAGCAGCTTAAAGAAGGGGGACACCGGGGAGCTGTTTTTT
CDR3 protein: CASSLKKGDTGELFF
D gene: .
clone size: .
J gene: TRBJ2-2
V gene: TRBV7-9

CDR3 DNA: TGCAGTGCCGCCACTAGCGGGATCCAAGAGACCCAGTACTTC
CDR3 protein: CSAATSGIQETQYF
D gene: TRBD2
clone size: many
J gene: TRBJ2-5
V gene: TRBV20-1

CDR3 DNA: TGTGCCACCAGTGGTGGGACTAGCATTTCCACAGATACGCAGTATTTT
CDR3 protein: CATSGGTSISTDTQYF
D gene: TRBD2
clone size: .
J gene: TRBJ2-3
V gene: TRBV24-1

CDR3 DNA: TGCGCCAGCAGCTTGGGACAGGACCGACAAGAGACCCAGTACTTC
CDR3 protein: CASSLGQDRQETQYF
D gene: .
clone size: few
J gene: TRBJ2-5
V gene: TRBV5-1

CDR3 DNA: TGTGCCAGCAGTTACTCGTACAGGTCGGACAATGAGCAGTTCTTC
CDR3 protein: CASSYSYRSDNEQFF
D gene: .
clone size: .
J gene: TRBJ2-1
V gene: TRBV6-5

CDR3 DNA: TGTGCCAGCAGCTTACTAGTGAACAATGAGCAGTTCTTC
CDR3 protein: CASSLLVNNEQFF
D gene: .
clone size: many
J gene: TRBJ2-1
V gene: TRBV7-3

CDR3 DNA: TGTGCCAGCAGCCAAACTAGCGGGTACGAGCAGTACTTC
CDR3 protein: CASSQTSGYEQYF
D gene: TRBD2
clone size: many
J gene: TRBJ2-7
V gene: TRBV3-1

CDR3 DNA: TGTGCCAGCAGCTTGCTCGGGATGAACACTGAAGCTTTCTTT
CDR3 protein: CASSLLGMNTEAFF
D gene: .
clone size: many
J gene: TRBJ1-1
V gene: TRBV5-6

CDR3 DNA: TGTGCCAGCAGTTTAGCGCTGCTAGCGGGGGGCACAGATACGCAGTATTTT
CDR3 protein: CASSLALLAGGTDTQYF
D gene: TRBD2
clone size: many
J gene: TRBJ2-3
V gene: TRBV12-3/TRBV12-4

CDR3 DNA: TGTGCCAGCCGGGACATCGCGACCGGAAACACCATATATTTT
CDR3 protein: CASRDIATGNTIYF
D gene: .
clone size: many
J gene: TRBJ1-3
V gene: TRBV6-6

CDR3 DNA: TGTGTCAGCTCCAAGACACGCCGGAACACTGAAGCTTTCTTT
CDR3 protein: CVSSKTRRNTEAFF
D gene: .
clone size: .
J gene: TRBJ1-1
V gene: TRBV18

CDR3 DNA: TGCAGTGCTAGGGAACCGGCGGGGAAGTATCGTGAGCAGTTCTTC
CDR3 protein: CSAREPAGKYREQFF
D gene: .
clone size: many
J gene: TRBJ2-1
V gene: TRBV20-1

CDR3 DNA: TGTGCCAGCAGCCTAGCGGGGGGGCGAACCGGGGAGCTGTTTTTT
CDR3 protein: CASSLAGGRTGELFF
D gene: TRBD2
clone size: .
J gene: TRBJ2-2
V gene: TRBV3-1

CDR3 DNA: TGCAGTGCTAGAGATCAGGGGGGGGCCAATCAGCCCCAGCATTTT
CDR3 protein: CSARDQGGANQPQHF
D gene: TRBD1
clone size: .
J gene: TRBJ1-5
V gene: TRBV20-1

CDR3 DNA: TGCAGTGCTAGAAAAGGGACTAGCGGGAGTTACAATGAGCAGTTCTTC
CDR3 protein: CSARKGTSGSYNEQFF
D gene: TRBD2
clone size: many
J gene: TRBJ2-1
V gene: TRBV20-1

CDR3 DNA: TGTGCCAGCGGACGGCGGAGAAGTTCCTACGAGCAGTACTTC
CDR3 protein: CASGRRRSSYEQYF
D gene: .
clone size: many
J gene: TRBJ2-7
V gene: TRBV12-3/TRBV12-4

CDR3 DNA: TGCGCCAGCAGCTTGGCGTACGAGACCCAGTACTTC
CDR3 protein: CASSLAYETQYF
D gene: .
clone size: many
J gene: TRBJ2-5
V gene: TRBV5-1

CDR3 DNA: TGTGCCAGCAGCCAATCGGGCGGGAGCCCCAACTACGAGCAGTACTTC
CDR3 protein: CASSQSGGSPNYEQYF
D gene: TRBD2
clone size: many
J gene: TRBJ2-7
V gene: TRBV16

CDR3 DNA: TGTGCCAGCAGCTTCGATAGGCAGGGGGTTTATGGCTACACCTTC
CDR3 protein: CASSFDRQGVYGYTF
D gene: TRBD1
clone size: many
J gene: TRBJ1-2
V gene: TRBV6-1

CDR3 DNA: TGCGCCAGCAGCTTGAGCCTAGCGGGGCAAGAGACCCAGTACTTC
CDR3 protein: CASSLSLAGQETQYF
D gene: TRBD2
clone size: many
J gene: TRBJ2-5
V gene: TRBV5-1

CDR3 DNA: TGTGCCAGCAGCCCCGACTACCGGCGAAACAATGAGCAGTTCTTC
CDR3 protein: CASSPDYRRNNEQFF
D gene: .
clone size: many
J gene: TRBJ2-1
V gene: TRBV7-2

CDR3 DNA: TGTGCCATCAGAGCACAGGGGGTTGACACTGAAGCTTTCTTT
CDR3 protein: CAIRAQGVDTEAFF
D gene: TRBD1
clone size: few
J gene: TRBJ1-1
V gene: TRBV10-3

CDR3 DNA: TGCGCCAGCAGCTTGGGGGTACTAGCGGGAGTGCTCCACGAGCAGTACTTC
CDR3 protein: CASSLGVLAGVLHEQYF
D gene: TRBD2
clone size: many
J gene: TRBJ2-7
V gene: TRBV5-1

CDR3 DNA: TGTGCCAGCAGTGACGGGACAGCAACGTCCTACGAGCAGTACTTC
CDR3 protein: CASSDGTATSYEQYF
D gene: TRBD1
clone size: .
J gene: TRBJ2-7
V gene: TRBV6-2/TRBV6-3

CDR3 DNA: TGTGCCAGCAGCGCGGACAAGGACGCTGAAGCTTTCTTT
CDR3 protein: CASSADKDAEAFF
D gene: .
clone size: many
J gene: TRBJ1-1
V gene: TRBV7-8

CDR3 DNA: TGCAGTGCTAGAAATCCGGGACAGGGTTTGGGAGAGCAGTACTTC
CDR3 protein: CSARNPGQGLGEQYF
D gene: TRBD1
clone size: many
J gene: TRBJ2-7
V gene: TRBV20-1

CDR3 DNA: TGTGCCAGCAGCGGCCGAGCGGGAGCATGGGAGACCCAGTACTTC
CDR3 protein: CASSGRAGAWETQYF
D gene: TRBD2
clone size: many
J gene: TRBJ2-5
V gene: TRBV7-9

CDR3 DNA: TGTGCCAGCAGTTTATCAGGGGGCCATGCCGGAAACACCATATATTTT
CDR3 protein: CASSLSGGHAGNTIYF
D gene: TRBD1
clone size: few
J gene: TRBJ1-3
V gene: TRBV27